This T cell receptor (beta chain) was retrieved from a study of blood T cell repertoires in COVID-19. Study at large: Specimens from acute and convalescent COVID-19 originated in the United States, Italy and Spain. Nucleic acid was either cDNA or gDNA, and it came from T cells, B-cell-depleted T cells, or PBMCs.

Only one count was recorded for this clone. In the authors' methods: Reference gene primer amplification gave estimated nucleated cell counts. Profiling relied on immunoSEQ multiplex PCR, and the TCRdb table lists in-frame clones only, not all of them. The DNA gave D and trimming, while V, J and clone size come from that table. In the table there are fewer than 250,000 clones, about 90% of which are singletons. The sequencing input was peripheral blood. The clonotype originates from a man between 60 and 75 years old with COVID-19, enrolled during active disease.

CDR3 DNA sequence: TGTGCCAGCAGCCTAGGACAGGCCCGCGGCCAACTGTTTTTT. Amino acid sequence: CASSLGQARGQLFF. The rearrangement joins TRBV14 to TRBJ1-4; 7 bases map to TRBD1. The CDR3 has 14 amino acids. Unmatched junction bases numbered 11, after V lost 4 bases and J lost 12 bases. Germline V CDR1 and CDR2: SGHDN, FVKESK. Variable domain in full (rest from reference TRBV14 and TRBJ1-4): EAGVTQFPSHSVIEKGQTVTLRCDPISGHDNLYWYRRVMGKEIKFLLHFVKESKQDESGMPNNRFLAERTGGTYSTLKVQPAELEDSGVYFCASSLGQARGQLFFGSGTQLSVL.